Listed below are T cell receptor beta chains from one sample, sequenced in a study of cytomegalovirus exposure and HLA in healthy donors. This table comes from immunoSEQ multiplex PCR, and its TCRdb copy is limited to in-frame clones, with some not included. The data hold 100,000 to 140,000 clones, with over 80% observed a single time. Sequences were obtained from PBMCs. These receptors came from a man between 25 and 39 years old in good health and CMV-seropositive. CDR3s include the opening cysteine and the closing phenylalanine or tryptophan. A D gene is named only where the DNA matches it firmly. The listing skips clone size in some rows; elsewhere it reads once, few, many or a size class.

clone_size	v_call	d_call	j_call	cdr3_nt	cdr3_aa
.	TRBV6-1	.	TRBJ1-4	TGTGCCAGCAGAAGGACTTCAACTAATGAAAAACTGTTTTTT	CASRRTSTNEKLFF
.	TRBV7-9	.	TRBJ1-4	TGTGCCAGCAGCATCCAGGGTTTTAATGAAAAACTGTTTTTT	CASSIQGFNEKLFF
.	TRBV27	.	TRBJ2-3	TGTGCCAGCCGGACGGACATCCGTGACACAGATACGCAGTATTTT	CASRTDIRDTDTQYF
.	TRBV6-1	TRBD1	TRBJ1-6	TGTGCCACCAACAACCAGGGGGTAATAACACCCCTCCACTTT	CATNNQGVITPLHF
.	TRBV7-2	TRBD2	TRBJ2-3	TGTGCCAGCACCCGCCGGAGGACTAGCGGTGCAGATACGCAGTATTTT	CASTRRRTSGADTQYF
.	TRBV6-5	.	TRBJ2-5	TGTGCCAGCAGTTACTGGGGCCCGGGCCAAGAGACCCAGTACTTC	CASSYWGPGQETQYF
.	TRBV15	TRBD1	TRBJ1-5	TGTGCCACCAGCAGAGCTGGACAGGGAAGCAATCAGCCCCAGCATTTT	CATSRAGQGSNQPQHF
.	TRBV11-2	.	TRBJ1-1	TGTGCCAGCAGCTTAAACTTGAACACTGAAGCTTTCTTT	CASSLNLNTEAFF
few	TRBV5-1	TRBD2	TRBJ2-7	TGCGCCAGCAGCTTGTTGCAGGGGACTAGATACGAGCAGTACTTC	CASSLLQGTRYEQYF
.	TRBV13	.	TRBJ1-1	TGTGCCAGCAGCTCGGAGGGGTACACTGAAGCTTTCTTT	CASSSEGYTEAFF
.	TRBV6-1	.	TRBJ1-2	TGTGCCAGCAGTGAAGCTAGTGGAGGCGCGCCGGACTATGGCTACACCTTC	CASSEASGGAPDYGYTF
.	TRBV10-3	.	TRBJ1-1	TGTGCCATCAGTGACAGGGGTGCGAACACTGAAGCTTTCTTT	CAISDRGANTEAFF
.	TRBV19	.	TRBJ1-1	TGTGCCAGTAGTATTCGCGGTTTGGCTGAAGCTTTCTTT	CASSIRGLAEAFF
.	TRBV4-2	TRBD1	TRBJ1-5	TGTGCCAGCAGCCAGGCAGACAGGGCAAATCAGCCCCAGCATTTT	CASSQADRANQPQHF
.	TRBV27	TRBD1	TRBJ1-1	TGTGCCAGCAGTTTCGAACCGGGACAGGGGAACACTGAAGCTTTCTTT	CASSFEPGQGNTEAFF
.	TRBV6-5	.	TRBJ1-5	TGTGCCAGCGGGGGGTCTCAGCCCCAGCATTTT	CASGGSQPQHF
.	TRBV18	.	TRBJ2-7	TGTGCCAGCTCAGAGGGTATCAGCGACTACGAGCAGTACTTC	CASSEGISDYEQYF
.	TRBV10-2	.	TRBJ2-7	TGCGCCAGCAAGCTAGCGCATTCCTACGAGCAGTACTTC	CASKLAHSYEQYF
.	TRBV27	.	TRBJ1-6	TGTGCCAGCAGTTTGACACCCAATTCCTATAATTCACCCCTCCACTTT	CASSLTPNSYNSPLHF
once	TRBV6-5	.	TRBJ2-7	TGTGCCAGCAGTCTCGCGATTAACTCCTACGAGCAGTACTTC	CASSLAINSYEQYF
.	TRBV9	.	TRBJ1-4	TGTGCCAGCAGCGTAATGGGGGCGGCTAATGAAAAACTGTTTTTT	CASSVMGAANEKLFF
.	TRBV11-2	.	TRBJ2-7	TGTGCCAGCAGCTTAGACGGACTTAGCTCCTACGAGCAGTACTTC	CASSLDGLSSYEQYF
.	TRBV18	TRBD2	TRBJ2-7	TGTGCCAGCTCACCAGGGACTAGCGTATCGTACGAGCAGTACTTC	CASSPGTSVSYEQYF
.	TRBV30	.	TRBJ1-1	TGTGCCTGGAGTGTACGCGGGGATACTGAAGCTTTCTTT	CAWSVRGDTEAFF
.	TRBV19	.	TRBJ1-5	TGTGCCAGTAGTATACAGGGTTATAGCAATCAGCCCCAGCATTTT	CASSIQGYSNQPQHF
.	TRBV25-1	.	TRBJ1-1	TGTGCCAGCATCCGAGACGGGGGGCGTGGCACTGAAGCTTTCTTT	CASIRDGGRGTEAFF
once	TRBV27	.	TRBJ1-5	TGTGCCAGCAGGGCACTAGGAAGCAATCAGCCCCAGCATTTT	CASRALGSNQPQHF
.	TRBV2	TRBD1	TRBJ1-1	TGTGCCACCTCTGCGACAGGGGAGGGCACTGAAGCTTTCTTT	CATSATGEGTEAFF
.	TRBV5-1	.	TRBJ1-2	TGCGCCAGCAGCAACGACCCAGGGTGGAATGGCTACACCTTC	CASSNDPGWNGYTF
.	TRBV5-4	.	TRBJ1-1	TGTGCCAGCAGCCTAAGAGTTGACACTGAAGCTTTCTTT	CASSLRVDTEAFF
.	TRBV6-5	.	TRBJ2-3	TGTGCCAGCAGTTACTCGAGAGGGGGGGCAGATACGCAGTATTTT	CASSYSRGGADTQYF
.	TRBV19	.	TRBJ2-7	TGTGCCAGTAGTTCCCCGACTCAATACGAGCAGTACTTC	CASSSPTQYEQYF
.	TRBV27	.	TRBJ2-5	TGTGCCAGCATCCTGTTGGGGGCGCGGGAGACCCAGTACTTC	CASILLGARETQYF
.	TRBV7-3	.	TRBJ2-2	TGTGCCAGCAGCTTAACGGTCGACGGGATAAACACCGGGGAGCTGTTTTTT	CASSLTVDGINTGELFF
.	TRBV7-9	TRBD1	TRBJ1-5	TGTGCCAGCAGCCGGGACAGGTCTTTAAGGCAGCCCCAGCATTTT	CASSRDRSLRQPQHF
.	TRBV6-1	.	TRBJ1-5	TGTGCCAGCAGTGAGAGGGGACAAAATCAGCCCCAGCATTTT	CASSERGQNQPQHF